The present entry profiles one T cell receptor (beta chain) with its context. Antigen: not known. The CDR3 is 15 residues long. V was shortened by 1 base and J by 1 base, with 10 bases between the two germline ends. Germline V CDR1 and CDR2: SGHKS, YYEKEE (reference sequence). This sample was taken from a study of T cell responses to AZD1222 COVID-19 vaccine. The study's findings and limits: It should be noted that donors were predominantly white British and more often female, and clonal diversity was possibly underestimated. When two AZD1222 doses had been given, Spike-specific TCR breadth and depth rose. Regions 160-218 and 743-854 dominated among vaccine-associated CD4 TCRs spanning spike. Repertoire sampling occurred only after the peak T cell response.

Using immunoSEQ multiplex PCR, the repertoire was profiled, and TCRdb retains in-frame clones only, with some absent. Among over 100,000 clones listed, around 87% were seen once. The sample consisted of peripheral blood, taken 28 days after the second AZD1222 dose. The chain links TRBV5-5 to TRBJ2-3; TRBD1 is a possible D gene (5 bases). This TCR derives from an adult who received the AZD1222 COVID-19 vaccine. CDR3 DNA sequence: TGTGCCAGCAGCTTGAGGGGCTTAGGCACAGATACGCAGTATTTT. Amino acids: CASSLRGLGTDTQYF. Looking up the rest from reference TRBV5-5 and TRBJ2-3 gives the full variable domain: DAGVTQSPTHLIKTRGQQVTLRCSPISGHKSVSWYQQVLGQGPQFIFQYYEKEERGRGNFPDRFSARQFPNYSSELNVNALLLGDSALYLCASSLRGLGTDTQYFGPGTRLTVL.